This record covers a single TCR beta chain. Its antigen is currently unknown. V lost 2 bases, J lost 2 bases, and 13 bases lay in between. From germline, CDR1 is SGHVS and CDR2 FQNEAQ. This CDR3 contains 15 residues. The source of the sample is a study of T cell responses to AZD1222 COVID-19 vaccine. Study results and caveats: Females outnumbered males among donors, who were mostly white British; clonal diversity was possibly underestimated. AZD1222 recipients seropositive at baseline numbered only six or seven.

Clones were sequenced by immunoSEQ multiplex PCR, and TCRdb holds only the in-frame ones, with some missing. The sample includes more than 100,000 clones, 88% of them seen just once. Sample: peripheral blood, taken on day 0 of AZD1222 vaccination. The source is an adult in good health. The J gene is TRBJ2-7, the V gene TRBV7-8; possible D gene TRBD1, 5 bases. In DNA form, the CDR3 reads TGTGCCAGCAGCTTACAGAAGGGGCCAACCTACGAGCAGTACTTC. It specifies CASSLQKGPTYEQYF.